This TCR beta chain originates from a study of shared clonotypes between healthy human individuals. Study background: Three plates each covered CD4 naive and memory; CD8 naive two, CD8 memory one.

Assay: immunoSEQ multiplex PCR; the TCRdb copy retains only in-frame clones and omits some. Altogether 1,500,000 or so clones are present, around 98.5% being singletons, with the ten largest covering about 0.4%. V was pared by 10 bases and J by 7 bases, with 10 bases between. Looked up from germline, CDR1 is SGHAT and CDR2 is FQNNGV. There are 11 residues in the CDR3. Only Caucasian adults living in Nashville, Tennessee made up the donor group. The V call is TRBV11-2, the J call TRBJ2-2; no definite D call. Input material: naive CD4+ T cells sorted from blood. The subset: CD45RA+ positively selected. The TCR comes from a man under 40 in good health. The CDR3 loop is CAISGGGELFF. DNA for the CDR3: TGTGCCATATCTGGCGGCGGGGAGCTGTTTTTT.